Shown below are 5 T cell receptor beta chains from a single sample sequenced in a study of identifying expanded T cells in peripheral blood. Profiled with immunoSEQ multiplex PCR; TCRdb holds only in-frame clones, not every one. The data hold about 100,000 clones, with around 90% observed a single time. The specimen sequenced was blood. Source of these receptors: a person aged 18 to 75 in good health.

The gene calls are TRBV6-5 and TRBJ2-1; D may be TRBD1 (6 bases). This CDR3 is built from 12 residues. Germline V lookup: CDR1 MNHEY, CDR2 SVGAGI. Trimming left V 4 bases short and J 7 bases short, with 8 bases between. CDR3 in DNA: TGTGCCAGCAGTTTCAGGGGAAATGAGCAGTTCTTC. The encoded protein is CASSFRGNEQFF.

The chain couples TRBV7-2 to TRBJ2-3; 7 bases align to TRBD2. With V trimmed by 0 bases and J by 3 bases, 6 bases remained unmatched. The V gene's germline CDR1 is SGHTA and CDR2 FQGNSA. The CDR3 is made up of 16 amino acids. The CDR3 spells CASSLAGGLITDTQYF. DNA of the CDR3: TGTGCCAGCAGCTTAGCGGGAGGGTTGATTACAGATACGCAGTATTTT.

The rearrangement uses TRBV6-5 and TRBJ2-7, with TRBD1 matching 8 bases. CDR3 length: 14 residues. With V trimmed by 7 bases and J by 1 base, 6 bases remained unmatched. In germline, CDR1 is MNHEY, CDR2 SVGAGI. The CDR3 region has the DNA TGTGCCAGCAACCCACAGGGGGGTTCCTACGAGCAGTACTTC. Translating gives CASNPQGGSYEQYF.

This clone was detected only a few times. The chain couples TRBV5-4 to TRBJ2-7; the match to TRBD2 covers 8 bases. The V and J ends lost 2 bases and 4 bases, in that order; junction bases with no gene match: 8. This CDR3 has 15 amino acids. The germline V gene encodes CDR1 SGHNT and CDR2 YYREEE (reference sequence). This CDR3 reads CASSLGSGSRYEQYF. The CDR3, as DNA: TGTGCCAGCAGCTTAGGGAGCGGGAGTCGGTACGAGCAGTACTTC.

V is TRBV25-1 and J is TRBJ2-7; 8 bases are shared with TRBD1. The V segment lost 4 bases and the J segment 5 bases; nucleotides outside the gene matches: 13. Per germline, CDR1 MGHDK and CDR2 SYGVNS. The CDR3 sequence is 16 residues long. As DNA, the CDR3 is TGTGCCAGCAGTGGGCCCGTCGACAGGGGAAGAAACGAGCAGTACTTC. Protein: CASSGPVDRGRNEQYF.